This record concerns one TCR beta chain sequence. Its antigen is not known. This entry comes from a study of blood T cells in healthy people across ages. Study-wide findings and caveats: Naive CD4+ cell counts and diversity both ran higher in long-lived than in aged donors.

Combining a sample-barcoded 5' primer with a J-beta primer mix, a second PCR ran for about 7 to 11 cycles. TCRdb analysed the 5' RACE reads with MiXCR anew, one entry per CDR3 protein. The sample lists about 1.4 million distinct CDR3 sequences; roughly 60% were seen once. Investigators took approximately 9.4 milliliters of peripheral blood from every donor. Samples each had at least 5 micrograms of total RNA extracted. Sequenced material: blood. The receptor's source is a man aged 18-30 years in good health.

The CDR3 DNA sequence: TGTGCCAGCAGCCTTCACCGCTCTGGGGCCAACGTCCTGACTTTC. Translation gives CASSLHRSGANVLTF. V gene TRBV28 combines with J gene TRBJ2-6, with unresolved D. Between the trimmed V and J ends, which lost 6 bases and 0 bases, there was a span of 9 bases. Germline CDR1 and CDR2: MDHEN and SYDVKM. The CDR3 runs to 15 residues.